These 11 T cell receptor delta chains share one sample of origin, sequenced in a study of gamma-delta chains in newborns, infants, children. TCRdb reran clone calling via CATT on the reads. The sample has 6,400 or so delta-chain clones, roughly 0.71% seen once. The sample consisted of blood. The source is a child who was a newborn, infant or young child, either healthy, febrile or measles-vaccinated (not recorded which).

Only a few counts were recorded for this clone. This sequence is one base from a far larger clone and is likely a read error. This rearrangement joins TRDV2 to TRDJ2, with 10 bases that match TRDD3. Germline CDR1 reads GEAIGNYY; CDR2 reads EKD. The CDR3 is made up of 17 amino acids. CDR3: CACDTLGDTSLTAQPFF. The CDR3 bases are TGTGCCTGTGACACGTTGGGGGATACTTCCCTGACAGCACAACCCTTCTTT.

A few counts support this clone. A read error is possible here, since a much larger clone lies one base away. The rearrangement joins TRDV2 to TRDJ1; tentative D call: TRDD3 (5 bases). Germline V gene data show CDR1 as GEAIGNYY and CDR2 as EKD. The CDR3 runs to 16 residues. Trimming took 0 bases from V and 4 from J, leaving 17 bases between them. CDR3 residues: CACDTPGKDSIDKLIF. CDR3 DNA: TGTGCCTGTGACACCCCGGGGAAGGACAGTATCGATAAACTCATCTTT.

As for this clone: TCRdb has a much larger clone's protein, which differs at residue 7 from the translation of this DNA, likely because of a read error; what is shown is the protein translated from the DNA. CDR3 in amino acids: CACDLTRGYGGSWDTRQMFF. CDR3 DNA sequence: TGTGCCTGTGACCTTACTAGGGGATACGGGGGATCCTGGGACACCCGACAGATGTTTTTC. The V gene is TRDV2, the J gene TRDJ3, with TRDD3 matching 9 bases. Germline assignment: CDR1 GEAIGNYY and CDR2 EKD. The CDR3 runs to 20 residues. V was clipped by 3 bases and J by 1 base; unmatched bases: 12.

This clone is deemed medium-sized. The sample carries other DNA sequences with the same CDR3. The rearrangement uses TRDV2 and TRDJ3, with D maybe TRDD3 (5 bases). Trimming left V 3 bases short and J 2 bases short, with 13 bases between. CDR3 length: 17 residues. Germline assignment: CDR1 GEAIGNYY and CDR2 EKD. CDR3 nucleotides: TGTGCCTGTGACGATATTGGGGCCACCTGGGACACCCGACAGATGTTTTTC. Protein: CACDDIGATWDTRQMFF.

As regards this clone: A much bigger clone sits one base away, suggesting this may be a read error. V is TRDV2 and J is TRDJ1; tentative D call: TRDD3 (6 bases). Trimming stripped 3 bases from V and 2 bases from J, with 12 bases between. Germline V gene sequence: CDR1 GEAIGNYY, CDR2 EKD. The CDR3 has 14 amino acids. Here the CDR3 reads CACDAVGATDKLIF. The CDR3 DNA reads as TGTGCCTGTGACGCCGTGGGGGCTACCGATAAACTCATCTTT.

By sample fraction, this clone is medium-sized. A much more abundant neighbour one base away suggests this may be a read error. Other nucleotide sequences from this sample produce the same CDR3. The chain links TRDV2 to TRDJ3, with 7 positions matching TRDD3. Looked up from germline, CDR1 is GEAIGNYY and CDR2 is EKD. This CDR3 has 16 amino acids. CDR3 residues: CACDWGSSWDTRQMFF. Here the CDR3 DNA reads TGTGCCTGTGACTGGGGGAGCTCCTGGGACACCCGCCAGATGTTTTTC.

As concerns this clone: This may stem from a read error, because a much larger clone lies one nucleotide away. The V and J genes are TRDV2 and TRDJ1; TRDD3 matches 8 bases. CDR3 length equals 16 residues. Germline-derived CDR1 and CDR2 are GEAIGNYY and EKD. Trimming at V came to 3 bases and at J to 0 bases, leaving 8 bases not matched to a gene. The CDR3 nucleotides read TGTGCCTGTGACGCGGTCGGTGGGGGATACACCGATAAACTCATCTTT. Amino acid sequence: CACDAVGGGYTDKLIF.

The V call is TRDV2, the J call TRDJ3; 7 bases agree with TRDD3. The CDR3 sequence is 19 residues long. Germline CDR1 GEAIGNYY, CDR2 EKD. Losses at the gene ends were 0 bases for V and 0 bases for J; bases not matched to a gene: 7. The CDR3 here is CACDTGGSRVSWDTRQMFF. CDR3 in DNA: TGTGCCTGTGACACCGGGGGATCCAGAGTCTCCTGGGACACCCGACAGATGTTTTTC.

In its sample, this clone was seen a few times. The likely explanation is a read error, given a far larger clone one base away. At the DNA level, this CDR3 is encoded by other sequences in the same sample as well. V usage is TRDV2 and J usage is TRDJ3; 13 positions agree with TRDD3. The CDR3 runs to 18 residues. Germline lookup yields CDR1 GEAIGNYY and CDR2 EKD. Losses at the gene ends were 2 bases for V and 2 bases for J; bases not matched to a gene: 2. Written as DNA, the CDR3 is TGTGCCTGTGACATACTGGGGGATACGCCCTGGGACACCCGACAGATGTTTTTC. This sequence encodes CACDILGDTPWDTRQMFF.

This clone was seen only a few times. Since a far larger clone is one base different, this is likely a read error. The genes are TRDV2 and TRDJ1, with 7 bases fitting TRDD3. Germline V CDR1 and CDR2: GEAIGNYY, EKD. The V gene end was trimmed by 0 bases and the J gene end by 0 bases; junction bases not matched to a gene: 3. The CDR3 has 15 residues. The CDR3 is CACDTWGTHTDKLIF. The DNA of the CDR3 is TGTGCCTGTGACACCTGGGGGACCCACACCGATAAACTCATCTTT.

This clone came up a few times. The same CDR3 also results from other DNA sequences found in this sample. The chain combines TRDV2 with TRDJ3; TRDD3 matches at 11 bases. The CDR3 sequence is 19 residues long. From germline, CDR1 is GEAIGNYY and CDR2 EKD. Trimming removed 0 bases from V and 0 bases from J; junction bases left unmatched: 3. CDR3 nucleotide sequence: TGTGCCTGTGACACCTGGGGGATACGTAGCTCCTGGGACACCCGACAGATGTTTTTC. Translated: CACDTWGIRSSWDTRQMFF.